These 16 T cell receptor beta chains originate from one sample sequenced in a study of CD8+ T cells in alopecia areata. Noted treatment: oral pan-JAK inhibitor, 5-10 mg twice daily. Following RNA extraction, reverse transcription yielded cDNA that acted as the sequencing template. Sequencing used immunoSEQ multiplex PCR; TCRdb keeps in-frame clones, though not all of them. The sample holds fewer than 250,000 clones; less than 45% are singletons and the top ten take around 0.48%. The input for sequencing was CD4+ T cells sorted from blood, taken around week 34, from a patient treated with tofacitinib. These TCRs come from a human donor with alopecia areata.

The genes are TRBV5-4 and TRBJ2-3; D is perhaps TRBD2 (5 bases). The V gene lost 1 base and the J gene lost 6 bases, with 9 bases spanning the gap. The CDR3 is 13 residues long. The germline V gene has CDR1 SGHNT and CDR2 YYREEE (reference sequence). The CDR3: CASSLWELDTQYF. DNA for the CDR3: TGTGCCAGCAGCTTGTGGGAGCTGGATACGCAGTATTTT.

V is TRBV11-2 and J is TRBJ2-1, with TRBD2 matching 15 bases. Germline V CDR1 and CDR2: SGHAT, FQNNGV. J was trimmed by 4 bases and V by 4 bases; bases with no gene match: 5. CDR3 length: 17 amino acids. The CDR3 sequence is CASSSGLAGGLYNEQFF. The CDR3 DNA reads TGTGCCAGCAGCTCCGGACTAGCGGGAGGGCTATACAATGAGCAGTTCTTC.

V usage is TRBV2 and J usage is TRBJ1-1; possibly TRBD1 for D (6 bases). The CDR3 has 14 residues. V lost 8 bases, J lost 4 bases, and 17 bases lay in between. Germline lookup yields CDR1 SNHLY and CDR2 FYNNEI. CDR3 protein: CASGGRGGGTEAFF. In nucleotides, the CDR3 is TGTGCCAGCGGTGGTAGGGGAGGGGGCACTGAAGCTTTCTTT.

The rearrangement joins TRBV7-9 to TRBJ1-1; D is uncertain. This CDR3 is built from 12 residues. The V gene lost 2 bases and the J gene lost 8 bases, with 9 bases spanning the gap. Germline V gene lookup returns CDR1 SEHNR and CDR2 FQNEAQ (reference sequence). The CDR3 loop reads CASSLRAAEAFF. In nucleotides, the CDR3 is TGTGCCAGCAGCTTACGGGCCGCGGAAGCTTTCTTT.

The chain joins TRBV30 to TRBJ2-3; D call uncertain. Trimming pared 5 bases from V and 1 base from J, leaving 7 bases between. CDR3 length: 12 amino acids. Germline V gene data show CDR1 as GTSNPN and CDR2 as SVGIG (reference sequence). The chain's CDR3 is CAWDRGTDTQYF. In nucleotides, the CDR3 is TGTGCCTGGGATAGGGGCACAGATACGCAGTATTTT.

The chain recombines TRBV29-1 with TRBJ2-1, with a tentative D call TRBD2 (5 bases). With 4 bases removed from V and 7 bases from J, the gap between germline ends came to 8 bases. Per the germline V gene, CDR1 is SQVTM and CDR2 is ANQGSEA. There are 11 residues in the CDR3. The CDR3 DNA reads TGCAGCGTTGGAAGGAGGAATGAGCAGTTCTTC. This translates into CSVGRRNEQFF.

The CDR3, as DNA: TGCAGCGTTGCGGGAAGGAGCTCCTACGAGCAGTACTTC. Amino acid sequence: CSVAGRSSYEQYF. The V gene is TRBV29-1, the J gene TRBJ2-7; perhaps TRBD2 as D (5 bases). Germline V gene lookup returns CDR1 SQVTM and CDR2 ANQGSEA. V lost 4 bases to trimming and J lost 0 bases, with 10 bases between them. The CDR3 has 13 amino acids.

This clone was counted a few times. The chain joins TRBV30 to TRBJ2-7; weak D call: TRBD2 (5 bases). V lost 3 bases, J lost 2 bases, and 17 bases lay in between. The CDR3 has 15 residues. Per germline, CDR1 GTSNPN and CDR2 SVGIG (reference sequence). The CDR3 reads CAWRPPDWSAYEQYF. As DNA, the CDR3 is TGTGCCTGGAGACCCCCGGACTGGTCGGCCTACGAGCAGTACTTC.

The V and J genes are TRBV18 and TRBJ2-7; 7 bases align to TRBD1. The CDR3 totals 14 residues. J was trimmed by 5 bases and V by 4 bases; bases with no gene match: 8. CDR1 and CDR2 (germline): KGHSH, LQKENI. CDR3 coding DNA: TGTGCCAGCTCACAACAATTAGGGACAGACGAGCAGTACTTC. Translating it yields CASSQQLGTDEQYF.

This clone was counted a single time. The chain employs TRBV5-1 and TRBJ1-2; TRBD1 agrees at 9 bases. This CDR3 has 15 residues. CDR1 and CDR2 (germline): SGHRS, YFSETQ. V trimming: 4 bases; J trimming: 4 bases; junction bases outside the gene matches: 8. The CDR3 DNA reads TGCGCCAGCAGCGCGACAGGGGGTGCGCTCTATGGCTACACCTTC. This sequence encodes CASSATGGALYGYTF.

V usage is TRBV29-1 and J usage is TRBJ2-1; 9 bases map to TRBD2. The V and J ends lost 4 bases and 5 bases, in that order; junction bases with no gene match: 3. The germline gives CDR1 SQVTM, CDR2 ANQGSEA. The CDR3 is 13 amino acids. This chain's CDR3 is CSVGGRAHNEQFF. The DNA of the CDR3 is TGCAGCGTTGGCGGGAGGGCCCACAATGAGCAGTTCTTC.

The V call is TRBV7-2, the J call TRBJ2-7; 10 bases map to TRBD2. Germline lookup yields CDR1 SGHTA and CDR2 FQGNSA. The J segment lost 7 bases and the V segment lost 3 bases, leaving 18 bases of the junction unmatched. This CDR3 comprises 18 residues. The CDR3, as DNA: TGTGCCAGCAGCTTGTCTCCGGCTAGCGGGGGCGCCCTAGGGGAGCAGTACTTC. It encodes CASSLSPASGGALGEQYF.

This chain links TRBV5-1 with TRBJ1-2, with D possibly being TRBD1 (5 bases). The V gene lost 0 bases and the J gene lost 6 bases, with 6 bases spanning the gap. The germline gives CDR1 SGHRS, CDR2 YFSETQ. There are 12 residues in the CDR3. CDR3 sequence: CASSLVGDGYTF. CDR3 in DNA: TGCGCCAGCAGCTTGGTGGGGGATGGCTACACCTTC.

V is TRBV30 and J is TRBJ1-1; 9 bases are a match to TRBD1. CDR1 and CDR2 from the germline V gene are GTSNPN and SVGIG (reference sequence). Trimming removed 0 bases from V and 5 bases from J; junction bases left unmatched: 10. This CDR3 contains 16 residues. The CDR3 DNA is TGTGCCTGGAGTGTACTAGAACAGGGGGCAGGTACTGAAGCTTTCTTT. It yields the protein CAWSVLEQGAGTEAFF. The full variable domain, its missing parts supplied by reference TRBV30 and TRBJ1-1, is SQTIHQWPATLVQPVGSPLSLECTVEGTSNPNLYWYRQAAGRGLQLLFYSVGIGQISSEVPQNLSASRPQDRQFILSSKKLLLSDSGFYLCAWSVLEQGAGTEAFFGQGTRLTVV.

V is TRBV27 and J is TRBJ2-1; D is perhaps TRBD1 or TRBD2 (5 bases each). The germline CDR1 and CDR2 sequences are MNHEY and SMNVEV (reference sequence). Between the trimmed V and J ends, which lost 2 bases and 10 bases, there was a span of 30 bases. The CDR3 runs 19 residues. CDR3 coding DNA: TGTGCCAGCAGTTTACCCCGCGTCTGGGGGAGAAACGGTTCCCTGGAGCAGTTCTTC. This encodes CASSLPRVWGRNGSLEQFF.

The chain links TRBV28 to TRBJ1-1, with TRBD1 as a possible D gene (5 bases). CDR3 length: 13 residues. Germline V gene lookup returns CDR1 MDHEN and CDR2 SYDVKM. With 10 bases removed from V and 0 bases from J, the gap between germline ends came to 12 bases. This CDR3 is CATFQGMNTEAFF. As DNA, the CDR3 is TGTGCCACCTTCCAGGGAATGAACACTGAAGCTTTCTTT. The complete variable domain, with remaining parts taken from reference TRBV28 and TRBJ1-1, reads DVKVTQSSRYLVKRTGEKVFLECVQDMDHENMFWYRQDPGLGLRLIYFSYDVKMKEKGDIPEGYSVSREKKERFSLILESASTNQTSMYLCATFQGMNTEAFFGQGTRLTVV.